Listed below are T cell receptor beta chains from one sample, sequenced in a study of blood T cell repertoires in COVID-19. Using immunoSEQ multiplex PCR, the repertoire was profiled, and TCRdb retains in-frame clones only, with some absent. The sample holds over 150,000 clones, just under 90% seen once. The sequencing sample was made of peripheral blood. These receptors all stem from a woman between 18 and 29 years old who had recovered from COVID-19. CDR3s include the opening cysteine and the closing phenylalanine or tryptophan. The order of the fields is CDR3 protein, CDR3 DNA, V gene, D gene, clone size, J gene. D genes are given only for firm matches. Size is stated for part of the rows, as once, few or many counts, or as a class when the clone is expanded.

CASSISLAETQYF | TGTGCCAGTAGTATATCTCTAGCAGAGACCCAGTACTTC | TRBV19 | NA | NA | TRBJ2-5
CASSLMSSGNTIYF | TGTGCCAGCAGCTTGATGAGCTCTGGAAACACCATATATTTT | TRBV5-6 | NA | NA | TRBJ1-3
CSATSTDTQYF | TGCAGTGCTACTAGCACAGATACGCAGTATTTT | TRBV20-1 | NA | NA | TRBJ2-3
CASSFGGQVNTEAFF | TGTGCCAGTAGTTTCGGGGGACAGGTGAACACTGAAGCTTTCTTT | TRBV19 | TRBD1 | many | TRBJ1-1
CASSPGGTYGYTF | TGTGCCAGCAGCCCAGGTGGCACCTATGGCTACACCTTC | TRBV7-8 | NA | NA | TRBJ1-2
CASSTGQGLNNEQFF | TGTGCCAGCAGCACGGGACAGGGATTAAACAATGAGCAGTTCTTC | TRBV7-7 | TRBD1 | once | TRBJ2-1
CASSPPSGRITDTQYF | TGTGCCAGCTCACCACCGAGCGGGAGAATCACAGATACGCAGTATTTT | TRBV18 | TRBD2 | NA | TRBJ2-3
CASSRQQLQPQHF | TGTGCCAGCAGCCGCCAACAATTGCAGCCCCAGCATTTT | TRBV5-6 | NA | few | TRBJ1-5
CASSQDRLAEAFF | TGTGCCAGCAGCCAAGACCGTCTCGCTGAAGCTTTCTTT | TRBV14 | NA | NA | TRBJ1-1
CASSASTAGTALQETQYF | TGTGCCAGCAGCGCATCAACTGCCGGGACAGCCCTTCAAGAGACCCAGTACTTC | TRBV9 | TRBD1 | once | TRBJ2-5
CASSQDSAGQPQHF | TGCGCCAGCAGCCAAGATAGTGCTGGTCAGCCCCAGCATTTT | TRBV4-1 | NA | NA | TRBJ1-5
CASSHYRDLAFF | TGTGCCAGCTCACATTACAGGGATCTGGCTTTCTTT | TRBV18 | NA | NA | TRBJ1-1
CASSKGLRATGDQPQHF | TGTGCCAGCAGCAAAGGTCTCAGGGCCACGGGGGATCAGCCCCAGCATTTT | TRBV21-1 | NA | NA | TRBJ1-5
CASSLTRASTDTQYF | TGTGCCAGCAGCTTAACGAGAGCCAGCACAGATACGCAGTATTTT | TRBV7-3 | NA | NA | TRBJ2-3
CARGSGPDNEQFF | TGTGCCAGAGGTAGCGGGCCAGACAATGAGCAGTTCTTC | TRBV25-1 | TRBD2 | NA | TRBJ2-1
CASKFIGDRVETQYF | TGTGCCAGCAAATTTATAGGTGACAGGGTAGAGACCCAGTACTTC | TRBV7-8 | TRBD1 | NA | TRBJ2-5
CASSLGAGADGELFF | TGCGCCAGCAGCTTAGGGGCGGGAGCCGACGGGGAGCTGTTTTTT | TRBV5-1 | TRBD2 | NA | TRBJ2-2
CASSPLAGALEDNEQFF | TGTGCCAGTAGCCCTCTAGCGGGAGCCTTAGAGGACAATGAGCAGTTCTTC | TRBV19 | TRBD2 | NA | TRBJ2-1
CASSLGQIYEQYF | TGTGCCAGCAGCTTAGGACAGATCTACGAGCAGTACTTC | TRBV5-6 | NA | NA | TRBJ2-7
CASSLDSTEAFF | TGTGCCAGCAGCTTGGACAGCACTGAAGCTTTCTTT | TRBV5-8 | NA | NA | TRBJ1-1
CASSEARTGSNYGYTF | TGTGCCAGCAGTGAAGCCCGGACAGGGTCAAACTATGGCTACACCTTC | TRBV2 | TRBD1 | NA | TRBJ1-2
CASSLGGLRGYTF | TGTGCCAGCAGCTTGGGGGGGCTGCGTGGCTACACCTTC | TRBV5-5 | NA | NA | TRBJ1-2
CASSPDRNYGYTF | TGTGCCAGCAGCCCGGACAGAAACTATGGCTACACCTTC | TRBV11-2 | NA | NA | TRBJ1-2
CASSLPPGSATNEKLFF | TGTGCCAGCAGCTTACCACCGGGGAGTGCAACTAATGAAAAACTGTTTTTT | TRBV7-2 | NA | NA | TRBJ1-4
CASSLAGDTEAFF | TGTGCCAGCAGCTTGGCCGGGGACACTGAAGCTTTCTTT | TRBV5-6 | NA | few | TRBJ1-1
CASSLRTGGIYGYTF | TGTGCCAGCAGCCTTCGGACAGGGGGTATTTATGGCTACACCTTC | TRBV14 | TRBD1 | NA | TRBJ1-2
CASSQEGRSNQPQHF | TGCGCCAGCAGCCAAGAGGGGAGGAGCAATCAGCCCCAGCATTTT | TRBV4-1 | NA | NA | TRBJ1-5
CAISESIYRLAGGNEQFF | TGTGCCATCAGTGAGTCGATTTACAGACTAGCGGGAGGTAATGAGCAGTTCTTC | TRBV10-3 | TRBD2 | NA | TRBJ2-1
CASSLVGGAAGELFF | TGCGCCAGCAGCTTGGTAGGGGGCGCGGCCGGGGAGCTGTTTTTT | TRBV5-1 | TRBD1 | NA | TRBJ2-2
CASSFTNLSGRPYNEQFF | TGTGCCAGCAGCTTCACGAACCTAAGCGGGAGGCCTTACAATGAGCAGTTCTTC | TRBV9 | TRBD2 | NA | TRBJ2-1
CASSLGTSNEQFF | TGCGCCAGCAGCTTGGGGACTAGCAATGAGCAGTTCTTC | TRBV5-1 | TRBD2 | NA | TRBJ2-1
CASSEETGRLSSPLHF | TGCGCCAGCAGTGAGGAGACAGGCCGGTTGAGTTCACCCCTCCACTTT | TRBV10-2 | NA | NA | TRBJ1-6
CASSIKGVNTEAFF | TGTGCCAGTAGTATAAAAGGGGTCAACACTGAAGCTTTCTTT | TRBV19 | NA | NA | TRBJ1-1
CASRRGNANYGYTF | TGTGCCAGCAGGAGAGGGAATGCTAACTATGGCTACACCTTC | TRBV25-1 | NA | NA | TRBJ1-2
CASSLRTGASANTEAFF | TGTGCCAGCAGTCTCAGGACAGGGGCCTCTGCGAACACTGAAGCTTTCTTT | TRBV6-6 | TRBD1 | few | TRBJ1-1
CASSYSGTGGNEQFF | TGTGCCAGCAGTTACTCGGGGACAGGGGGCAATGAGCAGTTCTTC | TRBV6-5 | TRBD1 | NA | TRBJ2-1
CASSSGSGTDTQYF | TGTGCCAGCAGCAGCGGGTCCGGCACAGATACGCAGTATTTT | TRBV9 | NA | NA | TRBJ2-3
CASRPLGQGGYGYTF | TGTGCCAGCCGACCCCTGGGACAGGGAGGCTATGGCTACACCTTC | TRBV7-2 | TRBD1 | NA | TRBJ1-2
CASSEYGQIYGYTF | TGTGCCAGCAGTGAATATGGACAGATCTATGGCTACACCTTC | TRBV6-1 | NA | once | TRBJ1-2
CASSVGRAGGTEAFF | TGTGCCAGCAGCGTAGGCAGGGCAGGGGGCACTGAAGCTTTCTTT | TRBV9 | TRBD1 | NA | TRBJ1-1
CSAPLRGGRSSYNEQFF | TGCAGCGCCCCTCTGCGAGGGGGCCGAAGCTCCTACAATGAGCAGTTCTTC | TRBV29-1 | TRBD1 | NA | TRBJ2-1
CASSYTGTVNTEAFF | TGTGCCAGCAGTTATACCGGGACAGTGAACACTGAAGCTTTCTTT | TRBV6-6 | TRBD1 | NA | TRBJ1-1
CASSLGGGIYNEQFF | TGTGCCAGCAGCTTAGGAGGCGGGATCTACAATGAGCAGTTCTTC | TRBV11-2 | NA | NA | TRBJ2-1
CSVVRAWVKGTEAFF | TGCAGCGTTGTAAGGGCCTGGGTAAAGGGGACTGAAGCTTTCTTT | TRBV29-1 | NA | NA | TRBJ1-1
CSVFSDNEQFF | TGCAGCGTTTTCAGCGACAATGAGCAGTTCTTC | TRBV29-1 | NA | NA | TRBJ2-1
CASNPLDSPYGYTF | TGTGCCAGTAACCCGCTGGACAGCCCCTATGGCTACACCTTC | TRBV19 | NA | NA | TRBJ1-2
CTSSLPHSDRGKTDTQYF | TGCACCAGCAGCCTCCCACACTCGGACAGGGGGAAAACAGATACGCAGTATTTT | TRBV1 | NA | NA | TRBJ2-3
CATSSTGTGGYNEQFF | TGTGCCACCAGCAGCACCGGGACAGGGGGCTACAATGAGCAGTTCTTC | TRBV15 | TRBD1 | NA | TRBJ2-1
CASSPPNRAPDTQYF | TGTGCCAGCAGCCCACCTAACAGGGCCCCAGATACGCAGTATTTT | TRBV7-2 | NA | NA | TRBJ2-3
CASSYEGANGYTF | TGTGCCAGCAGCTACGAAGGGGCGAATGGCTACACCTTC | TRBV7-9 | NA | NA | TRBJ1-2